The clone carrying this T cell receptor beta chain was observed a handful of times. This record comes from a study of T-cell memory formation after mild COVID-19. Whole-study context: Clusters were largely donor specific.

Trimming shortened V by 2 bases and J by 5 bases, and 19 bases separated the two germline ends. This CDR3 region has 16 residues. Germline lookup yields CDR1 MNHEY and CDR2 SVGAGI. TCRdb re-called the 5' RACE reads through MiXCR, storing one row per CDR3 protein. Among some 290,000 distinct CDR3 sequences listed, 15% to 20% were seen once. This chain joins TRBV6-5 and TRBJ2-7; TRBD2 might be the D (5 bases). This TCR derives from a man between 18 and 29 years old who had mild COVID-19 (a few samples of this study predate the infection). Cell type and time point are not known. Sequenced sample: PBMCs or a T cell subset sorted from them (not recorded which). Here the CDR3 DNA reads TGTGCCAGCAGTTACATCGGAGGCGGCCCCCGGGACGAGCAGTACTTC. This translates into CASSYIGGGPRDEQYF.